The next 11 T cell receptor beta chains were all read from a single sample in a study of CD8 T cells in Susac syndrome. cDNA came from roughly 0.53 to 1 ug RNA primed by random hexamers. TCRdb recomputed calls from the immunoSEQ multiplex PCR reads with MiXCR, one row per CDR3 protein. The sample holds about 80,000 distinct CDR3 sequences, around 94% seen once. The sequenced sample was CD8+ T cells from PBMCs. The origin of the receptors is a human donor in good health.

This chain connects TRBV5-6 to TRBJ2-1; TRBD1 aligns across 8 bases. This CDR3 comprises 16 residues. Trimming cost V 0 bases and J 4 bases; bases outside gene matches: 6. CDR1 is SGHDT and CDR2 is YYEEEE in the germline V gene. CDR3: CASSLEGTGEYNEQFF. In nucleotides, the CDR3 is TGTGCCAGCAGCTTGGAGGGGACAGGAGAATACAATGAGCAGTTCTTC.

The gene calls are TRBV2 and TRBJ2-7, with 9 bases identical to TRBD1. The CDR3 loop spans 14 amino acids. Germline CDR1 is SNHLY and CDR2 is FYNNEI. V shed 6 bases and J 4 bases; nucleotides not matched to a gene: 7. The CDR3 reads CASRQGQGFYEQYF. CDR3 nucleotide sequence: TGTGCCAGCAGGCAGGGACAGGGTTTTTACGAGCAGTACTTC.

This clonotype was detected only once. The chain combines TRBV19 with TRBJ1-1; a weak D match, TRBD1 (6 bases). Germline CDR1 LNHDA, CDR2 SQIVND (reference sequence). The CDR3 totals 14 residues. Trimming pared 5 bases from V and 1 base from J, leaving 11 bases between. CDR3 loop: CASSQGPRNTEAFF. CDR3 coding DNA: TGTGCCAGTAGTCAGGGGCCACGGAACACTGAAGCTTTCTTT.

The CDR3 DNA sequence: TGTGCCAGCAGTTTATACGCGGGAGGGTACAATGAGCAGTTCTTC. This sequence encodes CASSLYAGGYNEQFF. The chain combines TRBV28 with TRBJ2-1; 9 nucleotides match TRBD2. In germline, CDR1 is MDHEN, CDR2 SYDVKM. This CDR3 comprises 15 residues. V dropped 1 base and J dropped 4; count of bases not matched to a gene: 2.

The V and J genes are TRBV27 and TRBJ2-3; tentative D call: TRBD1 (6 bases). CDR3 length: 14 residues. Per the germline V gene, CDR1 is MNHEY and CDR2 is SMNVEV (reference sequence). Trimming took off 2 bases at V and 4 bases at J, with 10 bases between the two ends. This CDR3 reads CASSLVRGSDTQYF. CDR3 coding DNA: TGTGCCAGCAGTTTAGTAAGGGGGTCAGATACGCAGTATTTT.

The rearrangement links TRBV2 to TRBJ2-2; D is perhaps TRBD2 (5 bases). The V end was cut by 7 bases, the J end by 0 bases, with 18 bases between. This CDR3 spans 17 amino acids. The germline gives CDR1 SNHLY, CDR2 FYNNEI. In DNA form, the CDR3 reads TGTGCCAGCATCGGGGAAGCCCCCGACCCGAACACCGGGGAGCTGTTTTTT. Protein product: CASIGEAPDPNTGELFF. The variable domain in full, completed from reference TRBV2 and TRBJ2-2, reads EPEVTQTPSHQVTQMGQEVILRCVPISNHLYFYWYRQILGQKVEFLVSFYNNEISEKSEIFDDQFSVERPDGSNFTLKIRSTKLEDSAMYFCASIGEAPDPNTGELFFGEGSRLTVL.

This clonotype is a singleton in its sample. The CDR3 here is CSVEEETNEQFF. The CDR3 nucleotides are TGCAGCGTTGAAGAGGAAACCAATGAGCAGTTCTTC. The chain carries TRBV29-1 and TRBJ2-1; D gene ambiguous. The V gene's germline CDR1 is SQVTM and CDR2 ANQGSEA. Trimming stripped 0 bases from V and 6 bases from J, with 6 bases between. The CDR3 is 12 residues long.

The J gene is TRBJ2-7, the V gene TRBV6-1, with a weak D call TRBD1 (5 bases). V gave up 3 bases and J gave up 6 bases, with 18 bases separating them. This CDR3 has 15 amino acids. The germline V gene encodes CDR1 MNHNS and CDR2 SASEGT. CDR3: CASSEGPRPQGEQYV. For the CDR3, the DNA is TGTGCCAGCAGTGAGGGCCCTCGTCCTCAGGGCGAGCAGTACGTC.

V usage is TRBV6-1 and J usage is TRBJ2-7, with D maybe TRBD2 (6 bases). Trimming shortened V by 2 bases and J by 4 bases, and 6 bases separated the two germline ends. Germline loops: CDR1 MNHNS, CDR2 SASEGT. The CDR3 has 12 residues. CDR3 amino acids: CASSERGYEQYF. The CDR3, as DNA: TGTGCCAGCAGTGAACGGGGGTACGAGCAGTACTTC.

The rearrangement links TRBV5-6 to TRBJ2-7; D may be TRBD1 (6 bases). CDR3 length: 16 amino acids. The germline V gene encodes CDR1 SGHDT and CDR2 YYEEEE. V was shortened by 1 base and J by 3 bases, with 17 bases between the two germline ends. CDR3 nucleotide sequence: TGTGCCAGCAGCTTGAGTACAGGGTATCCTTTCTACGAGCAGTACGTC. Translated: CASSLSTGYPFYEQYV.

The CDR3 DNA sequence: TGTGCCAGCAGCTTTTCGCCTTACGAGCAGTACTTC. Translating it yields CASSFSPYEQYF. The chain is built from TRBV5-4 and TRBJ2-7; D not resolved. Trimming shortened V by 2 bases and J by 4 bases, and 7 bases separated the two germline ends. Germline assignment: CDR1 SGHNT and CDR2 YYREEE (reference sequence). The CDR3 has 12 residues. The variable domain in full, with the rest retrieved from reference TRBV5-4 and TRBJ2-7, is ETGVTQSPTHLIKTRGQQVTLRCSSQSGHNTVSWYQQALGQGPQFIFQYYREEENGRGNFPPRFSGLQFPNYSSELNVNALELDDSALYLCASSFSPYEQYFGPGTRLTVT.